A single sample gave rise to the 22 T cell receptor beta chains below, sequenced in a study of graft-versus-host responses after intestinal transplantation. Method: immunoSEQ multiplex PCR; TCRdb's copy keeps in-frame clones and lacks some. The sample comprises about 39,000 clones, 90% to 95% of which are singletons, and roughly 4% rests with the top ten. Sample: PBMCs, taken approximately 100 weeks after intestinal transplantation. The source of these receptors is a human patient who received an intestinal transplant, so some T cells may come from the graft donor.

CDR3 loop: CASSRSQIRRGEQYF. The CDR3 nucleotides read TGTGCCAGCAGTCGATCGCAAATTAGAAGGGGAGAGCAGTACTTC. The chain carries TRBV6-5 and TRBJ2-7; D may be TRBD1 (5 bases). This CDR3 spans 15 amino acids. CDR1 and CDR2 from the germline V gene are MNHEY and SVGAGI. V dropped 5 bases and J dropped 7 bases, with 21 bases sitting between them.

The chain links TRBV25-1 to TRBJ2-7; no clear D. Germline values: CDR1 MGHDK, CDR2 SYGVNS. The CDR3 contains 17 residues. The V end lost 2 bases, the J end lost 6 bases, and 23 bases lay between the germline ends. CDR3 DNA: TGTGCCAGCAGTGAAGGCAGGATGGTCACATCAGACGGCGAGCAGTACTTC. Protein product: CASSEGRMVTSDGEQYF.

The V gene is TRBV28, the J gene TRBJ1-5, with TRBD1 as a possible D gene (6 bases). V was pared by 6 bases and J by 4 bases, with 13 bases between. The CDR3 consists of 14 residues. CDR1 and CDR2 (germline): MDHEN, SYDVKM. CDR3: CASSISGENQPQHF. The CDR3 DNA reads as TGTGCCAGCAGCATTTCAGGGGAAAATCAGCCCCAGCATTTT.

This clone came up once. V usage is TRBV7-9 and J usage is TRBJ1-2; possibly TRBD1 for D (5 bases). Trimming took off 1 base at V and 4 bases at J, with 16 bases between the two ends. In germline, CDR1 is SEHNR, CDR2 FQNEAQ (reference sequence). CDR3 size: 16 residues. CDR3 DNA sequence: TGTGCCAGCAGCTTAGGGACCTTCGGGGGTGGCTATGGCTACACCTTC. Protein: CASSLGTFGGGYGYTF.

This clone was picked up one time. The chain is built from TRBV9 and TRBJ2-3; 10 nucleotides match TRBD2. V lost 7 bases and J lost 5; bases outside the gene matches: 7. The germline gives CDR1 SGDLS, CDR2 YYNGEE. This CDR3 has 14 residues. CDR3 sequence (DNA): TGTGCCAGCCTTGTAGGACTAGCGGAAGATACGCAGTATTTT. Residues: CASLVGLAEDTQYF.

This CDR3 reads CASSLSGNYGYTF. CDR3 sequence (DNA): TGTGCCAGCAGTTTGTCAGGGAACTATGGCTACACCTTC. The rearrangement uses TRBV6-6 and TRBJ1-2; D possibly corresponds to TRBD1 (5 bases). Trimming removed 4 bases from V and 2 bases from J, with 8 bases in between. Germline V CDR1 and CDR2: MNHNY, SVGAGI (reference sequence). The CDR3 is made up of 13 amino acids.

The rearrangement links TRBV7-9 to TRBJ2-1, with 7 positions matching TRBD1. V was clipped by 5 bases and J by 9 bases; unmatched bases: 13. The CDR3 is 15 residues long. Germline CDR1 is SEHNR and CDR2 is FQNEAQ (reference sequence). The CDR3, as DNA: TGTGCCAGCAGCCGTCACACCGGGAACAGGGGTGAGCAGTTCTTC. It encodes CASSRHTGNRGEQFF.

The chain couples TRBV11-2 to TRBJ2-1, with D possibly called TRBD1 or TRBD2 (7 bases each). Per the germline V gene, CDR1 is SGHAT and CDR2 is FQNNGV. V lost 4 bases, J lost 0 bases, and 16 bases lay in between. The CDR3 length is 17 residues. CDR3 sequence (DNA): TGTGCCAGCAGCTACCAGAGCGGGGACAGCTCCTACAATGAGCAGTTCTTC. This codes for CASSYQSGDSSYNEQFF.

V usage is TRBV7-6 and J usage is TRBJ2-7; D might be TRBD1 or TRBD2, each matching 5 bases. Trimming stripped 0 bases from V and 2 bases from J, with 14 bases between. This CDR3 has 16 amino acids. The germline gives CDR1 SGHVS, CDR2 FNYEAQ. The CDR3: CASSLAPPGTTYEQYF. CDR3 DNA sequence: TGTGCCAGCAGCTTAGCCCCCCCCGGGACCACCTACGAGCAGTACTTC.

The chain combines TRBV12-5 with TRBJ2-2; 8 nucleotides match TRBD1. CDR1 LGHNT and CDR2 FRNRAP come from the germline V gene. This CDR3 is built from 15 residues. With V trimmed by 1 base and J by 6 bases, 4 bases remained unmatched. The CDR3 sequence: CASGLGTGSSGELFF. The CDR3 DNA is TGTGCTAGTGGTTTGGGGACAGGGAGTTCCGGGGAGCTGTTTTTT.

The chain carries TRBV7-6 and TRBJ2-6; D ambiguous. The CDR3 has 15 amino acids. Germline V gene data show CDR1 as SGHVS and CDR2 as FNYEAQ. V was shortened by 6 bases and J by 1 base, with 10 bases between the two germline ends. The CDR3 loop reads CASSPRPSGANVLTF. CDR3 nucleotides: TGTGCCAGCAGTCCAAGACCTTCTGGGGCCAACGTCCTGACTTTC.

The chain joins TRBV28 to TRBJ2-5; no definite D call. Germline V gene sequence: CDR1 MDHEN, CDR2 SYDVKM. This CDR3 has 11 residues. The V and J ends lost 2 bases and 3 bases respectively, with 1 base between them. CDR3 bases: TGTGCCAGCAGTTTAAAAGAGACCCAGTACTTC. Translation gives CASSLKETQYF. Drawing the rest from reference TRBV28 and TRBJ2-5, the complete variable domain is DVKVTQSSRYLVKRTGEKVFLECVQDMDHENMFWYRQDPGLGLRLIYFSYDVKMKEKGDIPEGYSVSREKKERFSLILESASTNQTSMYLCASSLKETQYFGPGTRLLVL.

This chain uses TRBV27 with TRBJ2-2; D unclear. Trimming removed 5 bases from V and 7 bases from J, with 8 bases in between. Germline lookup yields CDR1 MNHEY and CDR2 SMNVEV (reference sequence). The CDR3 is 12 residues long. The chain's CDR3 is CASSNRFGELFF. DNA of the CDR3: TGTGCCAGCAGTAATAGATTCGGGGAGCTGTTTTTT.

The chain is built from TRBV2 and TRBJ1-2; TRBD1 is a possible D gene (6 bases). Germline V gives CDR1 SNHLY, CDR2 FYNNEI. V lost 7 bases and J 8 bases, leaving 17 bases between the germline ends. The CDR3 length is 13 residues. Here the CDR3 reads CASNLQGYSGYTF. Here the CDR3 DNA reads TGTGCCAGCAACCTACAGGGTTACTCCGGCTACACCTTC. Full variable domain (rest looked up from reference TRBV2 and TRBJ1-2): EPEVTQTPSHQVTQMGQEVILRCVPISNHLYFYWYRQILGQKVEFLVSFYNNEISEKSEIFDDQFSVERPDGSNFTLKIRSTKLEDSAMYFCASNLQGYSGYTFGSGTRLTVV.

V is TRBV14 and J is TRBJ1-4; 10 nucleotides match TRBD1. The J segment lost 6 bases and the V segment lost 4 bases, leaving 14 bases of the junction unmatched. Per the germline V gene, CDR1 is SGHDN and CDR2 is FVKESK. This CDR3 is built from 18 residues. The CDR3 nucleotides read TGTGCCAGCAGCCCAACAACAAAAACCGGGACAGGGGATGAAAAACTGTTTTTT. Protein product: CASSPTTKTGTGDEKLFF.

The rearrangement links TRBV19 to TRBJ1-1; D remains ambiguous. Trimming stripped 1 base from V and 2 bases from J, with 8 bases between. Germline V CDR1 and CDR2: LNHDA, SQIVND (reference sequence). The CDR3 spans 14 residues. CDR3 region: CASSIGRPNTEAFF. DNA of the CDR3: TGTGCCAGTAGTATAGGACGGCCCAACACTGAAGCTTTCTTT. Variable domain in full (rest from reference TRBV19 and TRBJ1-1): DGGITQSPKYLFRKEGQNVTLSCEQNLNHDAMYWYRQDPGQGLRLIYYSQIVNDFQKGDIAEGYSVSREKKESFPLTVTSAQKNPTAFYLCASSIGRPNTEAFFGQGTRLTVV.

The chain joins TRBV28 to TRBJ1-2; D gene ambiguous. This CDR3 contains 18 residues. Germline-derived CDR1 and CDR2 are MDHEN and SYDVKM. V was trimmed by 1 base and J by 2 bases, leaving 20 bases between them. CDR3 DNA sequence: TGTGCCAGCAGTTTATATACGTGGGGTTTCAGTACGAACTATGGCTACACCTTC. Translated: CASSLYTWGFSTNYGYTF.

V is TRBV2 and J is TRBJ1-3; tentative D call: TRBD1 (6 bases). This CDR3 is built from 14 residues. The ends were cut back, 1 base at V and 4 bases at J, with 8 bases in the middle. CDR1 SNHLY and CDR2 FYNNEI come from the germline V gene. The CDR3, as DNA: TGTGCCAGCAGTGAAGTGGACAGCGGAAACACCATATATTTT. Its protein product is CASSEVDSGNTIYF.

This chain uses TRBV21-1 with TRBJ1-1; the table gives TRBD1 as D, unverified against the DNA. TRBV21-1 is annotated as a pseudogene. This CDR3 region has 16 residues. The DNA for the CDR3 is TGTGCCAGCAGGGACAGAGGGGGAAAAATATTCACTGAAGCTTTCTTT. It translates to CASRDRGGKIFTEAFF.

The chain joins TRBV19 to TRBJ2-1; tentatively, D is TRBD1 or TRBD2 (5 bases each). From germline, CDR1 is LNHDA and CDR2 SQIVND (reference sequence). The V gene lost 4 bases and the J gene lost 0 bases, with 13 bases spanning the gap. The CDR3 is 16 residues long. The chain's CDR3 is CASSRTGAGSYNEQFF. The CDR3 DNA reads as TGTGCCAGTAGTAGGACTGGGGCGGGCTCCTACAATGAGCAGTTCTTC.

The chain links TRBV2 to TRBJ1-5, with D perhaps TRBD1 (5 bases). The CDR3 length is 14 residues. Trimming cost V 6 bases and J 2 bases, with 11 bases left between them. CDR1 is SNHLY, CDR2 FYNNEI, per germline. The chain's CDR3 is CASRPDSRNQPQHF. The CDR3 nucleotides are TGTGCCAGCAGACCAGACAGCCGCAATCAGCCCCAGCATTTT.

The J gene is TRBJ2-7, the V gene TRBV7-9, with a possible D match to TRBD1 (7 bases). The V gene lost 1 base and the J gene lost 5 bases, with 15 bases spanning the gap. Germline CDR1 and CDR2: SEHNR and FQNEAQ (reference sequence). The CDR3 loop spans 15 amino acids. For the CDR3, the DNA is TGTGCCAGCAGCTTAGGGAGGGGGCGCCAAGACGAGCAGTACTTC. It is translated as CASSLGRGRQDEQYF.